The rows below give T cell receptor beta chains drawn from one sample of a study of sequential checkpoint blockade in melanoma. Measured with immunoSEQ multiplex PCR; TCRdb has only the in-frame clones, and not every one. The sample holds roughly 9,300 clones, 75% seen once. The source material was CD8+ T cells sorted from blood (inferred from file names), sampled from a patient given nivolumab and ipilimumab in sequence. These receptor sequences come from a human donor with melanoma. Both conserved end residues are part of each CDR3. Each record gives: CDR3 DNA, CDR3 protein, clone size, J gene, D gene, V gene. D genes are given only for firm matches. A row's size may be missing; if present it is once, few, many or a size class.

DNA: TGTGCCAGCGGCCTAACAACAGGGATCGGAGATACGCAGTATTTT
CDR3: CASGLTTGIGDTQYF
size: once
J: TRBJ2-3
D: NA
V: TRBV6-5

DNA: TGTGCCAGCAGTGCGCCCCTAGGTGAGACCCAGTACTTC
CDR3: CASSAPLGETQYF
size: NA
J: TRBJ2-5
D: NA
V: TRBV25-1

DNA: TGTGCCAGCAGCTTGGGACAGGGGGCTTACAATGAGCAGTTCTTC
CDR3: CASSLGQGAYNEQFF
size: NA
J: TRBJ2-1
D: TRBD1
V: TRBV27

DNA: TGTGCCAGCAGCTTCCGACAGGGGCTAACGGATGGCTACACCTTC
CDR3: CASSFRQGLTDGYTF
size: NA
J: TRBJ1-2
D: TRBD1
V: TRBV9

DNA: TGTGCCTGGAGTTACTCAGGGTGGAACACTGAAGCTTTCTTT
CDR3: CAWSYSGWNTEAFF
size: NA
J: TRBJ1-1
D: NA
V: TRBV30

DNA: TGCGCCAGCAGCCAAGATTTGGGACAGGGGTTCTACGAGCAGTACTTC
CDR3: CASSQDLGQGFYEQYF
size: NA
J: TRBJ2-7
D: TRBD1
V: TRBV4-1

DNA: TGTGCCAGTAGTGTGGGACAGGGGGTTTACAATGAGCAGTTCTTC
CDR3: CASSVGQGVYNEQFF
size: NA
J: TRBJ2-1
D: TRBD1
V: TRBV19

DNA: TGTGCCACCAGCAGGGCGGGACAGACGCACTCCTACGAGCAGTACTTC
CDR3: CATSRAGQTHSYEQYF
size: NA
J: TRBJ2-7
D: NA
V: TRBV15

DNA: TGTGCCAGCAGCTCCAGCGGGAGAATGACTAATGAGCAGTTCTTC
CDR3: CASSSSGRMTNEQFF
size: NA
J: TRBJ2-1
D: TRBD2
V: TRBV27

DNA: TGCGCCAGCAGACTGGAGGGTAGCGGGGAGCTGTTTTTT
CDR3: CASRLEGSGELFF
size: NA
J: TRBJ2-2
D: NA
V: TRBV5-1

DNA: TGTGCCTGGAGGAGCGGGGAGCTGTTTTTT
CDR3: CAWRSGELFF
size: once
J: TRBJ2-2
D: NA
V: TRBV30

DNA: TGTGCCAGCACCATAGCCGAGAACACTGAAGCTTTCTTT
CDR3: CASTIAENTEAFF
size: NA
J: TRBJ1-1
D: NA
V: TRBV6-6

DNA: TGTGCCAGCAGCTTAGATCAGAGGACTGAAGCTTTCTTT
CDR3: CASSLDQRTEAFF
size: once
J: TRBJ1-1
D: NA
V: TRBV11-3

DNA: TGTGCCAGCTCACTTGGGACACCTAGCACAGATACGCAGTATTTT
CDR3: CASSLGTPSTDTQYF
size: NA
J: TRBJ2-3
D: NA
V: TRBV18

DNA: TGTGCCAGCAGTTATGTAAGACGCGGCGAGCAGTACTTC
CDR3: CASSYVRRGEQYF
size: NA
J: TRBJ2-7
D: NA
V: TRBV27

DNA: TGTGCCAGCAGATACGGACAGGGTTACGAGCAGTACTTC
CDR3: CASRYGQGYEQYF
size: NA
J: TRBJ2-7
D: TRBD1
V: TRBV6-5

DNA: TGTGCCAGTAGTACGACACTTGACTATGGCTACACCTTC
CDR3: CASSTTLDYGYTF
size: NA
J: TRBJ1-2
D: NA
V: TRBV19

DNA: TGTGCCAGCTCATCCGCAGGGGTTAGCAATCAGCCCCAGCATTTT
CDR3: CASSSAGVSNQPQHF
size: few
J: TRBJ1-5
D: NA
V: TRBV18

DNA: TGCGCCAGCAGCCAAGATTCAGGCCAAGAGACCCAGTACTTC
CDR3: CASSQDSGQETQYF
size: NA
J: TRBJ2-5
D: NA
V: TRBV4-1

DNA: TGTGCCAGCAGCCCAAGACAGGGTTTGGCTGAAGCTTTCTTT
CDR3: CASSPRQGLAEAFF
size: NA
J: TRBJ1-1
D: TRBD1
V: TRBV9

DNA: TGTGCCAGCACTTCAGGGGGCGCGTACGAGCAGTACTTC
CDR3: CASTSGGAYEQYF
size: NA
J: TRBJ2-7
D: TRBD1
V: TRBV2

DNA: TGTGCCAGCAGCTTGCCGCGGGCGGGACCCTACGAGCAGTACTTC
CDR3: CASSLPRAGPYEQYF
size: NA
J: TRBJ2-7
D: NA
V: TRBV5-6

DNA: TGTGCCAGCAGCGTAGACGGTAATCAGCCCCAGCATTTT
CDR3: CASSVDGNQPQHF
size: few
J: TRBJ1-5
D: NA
V: TRBV9

DNA: TGCAGCACCCGACTTCCCACTGAAGCTTTCTTT
CDR3: CSTRLPTEAFF
size: NA
J: TRBJ1-1
D: NA
V: TRBV29-1

DNA: TGTGCCAGCAGTGGCCGACTGACAGGGATCGAGCAGTACTTC
CDR3: CASSGRLTGIEQYF
size: NA
J: TRBJ2-7
D: TRBD1
V: TRBV6-1

DNA: TGTGCCAGTAGTATCAGCTTGGGCGGGAGGGCCTGGGATACGCAGTATTTT
CDR3: CASSISLGGRAWDTQYF
size: NA
J: TRBJ2-3
D: TRBD2
V: TRBV19

DNA: TGTGCCAGCAGCCAATTTCGACTAGCGGACGCAGATACGCAGTATTTT
CDR3: CASSQFRLADADTQYF
size: NA
J: TRBJ2-3
D: TRBD2
V: TRBV7-8

DNA: TGTGCCAGCAGCCCGAAAGAGGGGGAGATAGACGAGCAGTACTTC
CDR3: CASSPKEGEIDEQYF
size: few
J: TRBJ2-7
D: NA
V: TRBV7-9

DNA: TGTGCCAGCAGCTTAGCGCTAGGCATCCGGCTAGCGGGAAATGAGCAGTTCTTC
CDR3: CASSLALGIRLAGNEQFF
size: NA
J: TRBJ2-1
D: TRBD2
V: TRBV7-2

DNA: TGTGCCAGCAGCTGGGGACTAGCGGGAGTCTACGAGCAGTACTTC
CDR3: CASSWGLAGVYEQYF
size: NA
J: TRBJ2-7
D: TRBD2
V: TRBV7-2

DNA: TGTGCCAGCAGCGTAGGGACTAGCGGGCGCCCTAGCACAGATACGCAGTATTTT
CDR3: CASSVGTSGRPSTDTQYF
size: NA
J: TRBJ2-3
D: TRBD2
V: TRBV9

DNA: TGTGCCAGCAGTTTACTAGCGGGATCCTACGAGCAGTACTTC
CDR3: CASSLLAGSYEQYF
size: NA
J: TRBJ2-7
D: TRBD2
V: TRBV28

DNA: TGTGCCAGCAGTTACTCTGTCGGGAGGGAGGAGTACTTC
CDR3: CASSYSVGREEYF
size: once
J: TRBJ2-7
D: TRBD2
V: TRBV6-6

DNA: TGCGCCAGCAGCCAAATGGGACAGGGGGCTTACGAGCAGTACTTC
CDR3: CASSQMGQGAYEQYF
size: NA
J: TRBJ2-7
D: TRBD1
V: TRBV4-1

DNA: TGTGCCACCAGCAGCCGGGACAGCTCCTACGAGCAGTACTTC
CDR3: CATSSRDSSYEQYF
size: NA
J: TRBJ2-7
D: TRBD1
V: TRBV15

DNA: TGTGCCTGGAGTTGGGGCGGGAGGATCTACGAGCAGTACTTC
CDR3: CAWSWGGRIYEQYF
size: once
J: TRBJ2-7
D: TRBD2
V: TRBV30

DNA: TGCGCCAGCAGCGGAAAGTCGGGACTAGCGGCCTACGAGCAGTACTTC
CDR3: CASSGKSGLAAYEQYF
size: NA
J: TRBJ2-7
D: TRBD2
V: TRBV5-1

DNA: TGTGCCAGTAGCCAAGGGACAGGTTATGGAAACACCATATATTTT
CDR3: CASSQGTGYGNTIYF
size: NA
J: TRBJ1-3
D: TRBD1
V: TRBV19

DNA: TGTGCCAGCAGCCTCAAGAGGAACCTAGCGGGGTCATTGAATGAGCAGTTCTTC
CDR3: CASSLKRNLAGSLNEQFF
size: NA
J: TRBJ2-1
D: TRBD2
V: TRBV4-2

DNA: TGCAGCGTGGGGGGTTATGGCTACACCTTC
CDR3: CSVGGYGYTF
size: NA
J: TRBJ1-2
D: NA
V: TRBV29-1

DNA: TGTGCCAGCATGGAGGATTTCTACGAGCAGTACTTC
CDR3: CASMEDFYEQYF
size: NA
J: TRBJ2-7
D: NA
V: TRBV6-6

DNA: TGTGCCAGCAGTTTCAATAGCGGGAGGGGTGGAGATACGCAGTATTTT
CDR3: CASSFNSGRGGDTQYF
size: NA
J: TRBJ2-3
D: TRBD2
V: TRBV6-6

DNA: TGTGCTAGTGGTCAAGACTTCACAGATACGCAGTATTTT
CDR3: CASGQDFTDTQYF
size: NA
J: TRBJ2-3
D: NA
V: TRBV12-5

DNA: TGTGCCAGCAGTTACGGGGTTCCCTACGAGCAGTACTTC
CDR3: CASSYGVPYEQYF
size: NA
J: TRBJ2-7
D: NA
V: TRBV27

DNA: TGTGCCAGCAGCGTGGGAGCCTACAATGAGCAGTTCTTC
CDR3: CASSVGAYNEQFF
size: NA
J: TRBJ2-1
D: NA
V: TRBV6-5

DNA: TGTGCCAGCAGGACGCCCCGGGGAGAAGATACGCAGTATTTT
CDR3: CASRTPRGEDTQYF
size: few
J: TRBJ2-3
D: NA
V: TRBV2

DNA: TGTGCCAGCAGCAACCCGGACAGTGGGGTGGGTGCTGAAGCTTTCTTT
CDR3: CASSNPDSGVGAEAFF
size: NA
J: TRBJ1-1
D: NA
V: TRBV13

DNA: TGTGCCAGCAGCTTTTACACAAGCTCCTACAATGAGCAGTTCTTC
CDR3: CASSFYTSSYNEQFF
size: few
J: TRBJ2-1
D: NA
V: TRBV5-8

DNA: TGTGCCAGCAGCCCTGGGGGACAGGGTTTATCGGCTGGCTACACCTTC
CDR3: CASSPGGQGLSAGYTF
size: NA
J: TRBJ1-2
D: TRBD1
V: TRBV9

DNA: TGTGCCAGCAGTTTAGGGCTAGCGGGACTTAGCACAGATACGCAGTATTTT
CDR3: CASSLGLAGLSTDTQYF
size: NA
J: TRBJ2-3
D: TRBD2
V: TRBV28

DNA: TGCGCCAGCAGCTTAGGGGACAGGGAAACAGATACGCAGTATTTT
CDR3: CASSLGDRETDTQYF
size: NA
J: TRBJ2-3
D: TRBD1
V: TRBV4-3

DNA: TGCGCCAGCAGCCAAGATTGCACTAGCGGGACTTGTGAGCAGTTCTTC
CDR3: CASSQDCTSGTCEQFF
size: NA
J: TRBJ2-1
D: TRBD2
V: TRBV4-1

DNA: TGTGCCAGCAGTGACTCCTCTAGCGGAGACTACAATGAGCAGTTCTTC
CDR3: CASSDSSSGDYNEQFF
size: NA
J: TRBJ2-1
D: TRBD2
V: TRBV6-4

DNA: TGTGCCAGCAGCTTAGTGACGGCGGGATCAGACATTCAGTACTTC
CDR3: CASSLVTAGSDIQYF
size: NA
J: TRBJ2-4
D: NA
V: TRBV7-9

DNA: TGTGCCAGCGATGGCCTACAGGGGTCCTCCTACGAGCAGTACTTC
CDR3: CASDGLQGSSYEQYF
size: once
J: TRBJ2-7
D: TRBD1
V: TRBV28

DNA: TGCGCCAGCAGGCAGGGGACCTATGCGAACACTGAAGCTTTCTTT
CDR3: CASRQGTYANTEAFF
size: NA
J: TRBJ1-1
D: NA
V: TRBV5-1